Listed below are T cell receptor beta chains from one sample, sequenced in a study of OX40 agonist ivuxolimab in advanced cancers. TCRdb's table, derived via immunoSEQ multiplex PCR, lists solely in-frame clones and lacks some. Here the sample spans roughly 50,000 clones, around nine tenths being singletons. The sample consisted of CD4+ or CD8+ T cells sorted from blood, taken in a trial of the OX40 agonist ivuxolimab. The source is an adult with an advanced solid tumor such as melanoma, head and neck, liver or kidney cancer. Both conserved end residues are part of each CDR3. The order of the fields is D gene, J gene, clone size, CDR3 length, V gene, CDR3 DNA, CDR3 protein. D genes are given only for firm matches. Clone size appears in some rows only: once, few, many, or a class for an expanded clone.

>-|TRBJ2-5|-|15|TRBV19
TGTGCCAGTAGTATAGTAGGCGGGATAGAAGAGACCCAGTACTTC
CASSIVGGIEETQYF
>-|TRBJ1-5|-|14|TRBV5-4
TGTGCCAGCAGCTTCGAGGGAAGCAATCAGCCCCAGCATTTT
CASSFEGSNQPQHF
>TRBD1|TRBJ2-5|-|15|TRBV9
TGTGCCAGCAGGGCCGGGACAGGGAGTTGGGAGACCCAGTACTTC
CASRAGTGSWETQYF
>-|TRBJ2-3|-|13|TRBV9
TGTGCCAGCAGCTCTGAAGGGGCAGATACGCAGTATTTT
CASSSEGADTQYF
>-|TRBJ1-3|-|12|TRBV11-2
TGTGCCAGCAGCGACCGCGAAAACACCATATATTTT
CASSDRENTIYF
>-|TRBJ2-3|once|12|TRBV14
TGTGCCAGCAGCCTTCAGGCGGATACGCAGTATTTT
CASSLQADTQYF
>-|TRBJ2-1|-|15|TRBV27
TGTGCCAGCAGTTATAGCGCAAGCTCCTACAATGAGCAGTTCTTC
CASSYSASSYNEQFF
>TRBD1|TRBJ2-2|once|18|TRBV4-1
TGCGCCAGCAGCCAAGATGGGCAGGGGGCCTCGATCACCGGGGAGCTGTTTTTT
CASSQDGQGASITGELFF
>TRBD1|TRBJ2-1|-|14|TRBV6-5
TGTGCCAGCAGCCTGGACAGGTTCTATGGTGAGCAGTTCTTC
CASSLDRFYGEQFF
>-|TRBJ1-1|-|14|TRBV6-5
TGTGCCAGCAGTAGTTGGCGGGAGAACACTGAAGCTTTCTTT
CASSSWRENTEAFF
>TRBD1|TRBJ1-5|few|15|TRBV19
TGTGCCAGTAGTATAGCAGACAGGGCAAATCAGCCCCAGCATTTT
CASSIADRANQPQHF
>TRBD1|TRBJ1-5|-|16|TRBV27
TGTGCCAGCAGTTCCCTGACAGGGTTGATCAATCAGCCCCAGCATTTT
CASSSLTGLINQPQHF
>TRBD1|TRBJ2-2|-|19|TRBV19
TGTGCCAGTAGTATTTACGTTTTTCGGGACAGAGAGAACACCGGGGAGCTGTTTTTT
CASSIYVFRDRENTGELFF
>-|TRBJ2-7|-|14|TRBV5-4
TGTGCCAGCAGCTTGTGGGGGGTGAGCAACGAGCAGTACTTC
CASSLWGVSNEQYF
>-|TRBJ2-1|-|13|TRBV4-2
TGTGCCAGCAGCCAGAGAGGAATAGATGAGCAGTTCTTC
CASSQRGIDEQFF
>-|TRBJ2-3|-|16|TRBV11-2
TGTGCCAGCAGCCCCATTACGAGGGCTAGCACAGATACGCAGTATTTT
CASSPITRASTDTQYF
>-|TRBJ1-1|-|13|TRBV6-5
TGTGCCAGCAGTTACGGGTCAAACACTGAAGCTTTCTTT
CASSYGSNTEAFF
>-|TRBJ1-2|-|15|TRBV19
TGTGCCAGTAGTCCTGTCCCAGGGCAGCATTTTGGCTACACCTTC
CASSPVPGQHFGYTF
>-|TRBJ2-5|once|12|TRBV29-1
TGCAGCGTCAGGGGGGCACAGGAGACCCAGTACTTC
CSVRGAQETQYF
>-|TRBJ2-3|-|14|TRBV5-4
TGTGCCAGCAGCTTTGGAGGGGGGACAGATACGCAGTATTTT
CASSFGGGTDTQYF
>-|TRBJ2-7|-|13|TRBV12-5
TGTGCTAGTGGCATGACAGGAATCTACGAGCAGTACTTC
CASGMTGIYEQYF
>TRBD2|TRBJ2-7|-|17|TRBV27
TGTGCCAGCGGAATAACTAGCGGTATGGATGTTCCCTACGAGCAGTACTTC
CASGITSGMDVPYEQYF
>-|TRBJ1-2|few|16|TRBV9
TGTGCCAGCAGCGTATCCCCCCGGGCAGGGAACGATGGCTACACCTTC
CASSVSPRAGNDGYTF
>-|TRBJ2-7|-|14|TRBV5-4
TGTGCCAGCAGCTTGCACGGGGGAGACTACGAGCAGTACTTC
CASSLHGGDYEQYF
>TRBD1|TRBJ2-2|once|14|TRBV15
TGTGCCACCAGTAAGGACAGGGACGCCGGGGAGCTGTTTTTT
CATSKDRDAGELFF
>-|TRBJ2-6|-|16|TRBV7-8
TGTGCCAGCAGCTTAGTTGAGGTCTCTGGGGCCAACGTCCTGACTTTC
CASSLVEVSGANVLTF
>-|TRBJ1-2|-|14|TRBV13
TGTGCCAGCAGCAGGGGTGGGGGCGAGGATGGCTACACCTTC
CASSRGGGEDGYTF
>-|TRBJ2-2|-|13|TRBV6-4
TGTGCCAGCAGTGAAGGAGAGTCCGGGGAGCTGTTTTTT
CASSEGESGELFF
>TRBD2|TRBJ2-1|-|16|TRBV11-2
TGTGCCAGCAGCTTCCCCCCTGGCGGGGGGCGGGATGAGCAGTTCTTC
CASSFPPGGGRDEQFF
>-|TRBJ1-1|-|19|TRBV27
TGTGCCAGCAGTTTATCGGGGGGGAGGACCACTTTAATGAACACTGAAGCTTTCTTT
CASSLSGGRTTLMNTEAFF
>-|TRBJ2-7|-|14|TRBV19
TGTGCCAGTAGTACTGGACAGAGCGTCTACGAGCAGTACTTC
CASSTGQSVYEQYF
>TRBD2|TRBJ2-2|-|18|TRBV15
TGTGCCACCAGCAGAGACCCCGCGGGAGGGCCGGACACCGGGGAGCTGTTTTTT
CATSRDPAGGPDTGELFF
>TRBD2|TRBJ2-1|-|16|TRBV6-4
TGTGCCAGCAGTGACTCTGGTCTAGCGGGGTACAATGAGCAGTTCTTC
CASSDSGLAGYNEQFF
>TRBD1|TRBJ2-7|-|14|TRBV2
TGTGCCAGCAGGCGACAGGGGGTGTACAACGAGCAGTACTTC
CASRRQGVYNEQYF
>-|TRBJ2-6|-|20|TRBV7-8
TGTGCCAGCAGCTTAGTGCTCGTTACGGCCAGCTCGACTGGGGCCAACGTCCTGACTTTC
CASSLVLVTASSTGANVLTF
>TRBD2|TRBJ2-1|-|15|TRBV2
TGTGCCAGCAACGGGGGAGCGGGAGGGCTTAATGAGCAGTTCTTC
CASNGGAGGLNEQFF
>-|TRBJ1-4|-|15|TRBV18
TGTGCCAGCTCCCAAGCAAGGATTGGTGAGGAAAAACTGTTTTTT
CASSQARIGEEKLFF
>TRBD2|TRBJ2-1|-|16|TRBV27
TGTGCCAGCAGTTTATCCCCCCTAGCGGGGTGGAATGAGCAGTTCTTC
CASSLSPLAGWNEQFF